This is a list of T cell receptor beta chains from one sample in a study of blood T cell repertoires in COVID-19. TCRdb's table, derived via immunoSEQ multiplex PCR, lists solely in-frame clones and lacks some. The sample lists about 150,000 clones; roughly nine tenths were seen once. Sequenced sample: peripheral blood. These receptors all stem from a woman aged 35 to 49 with acute or convalescent COVID-19. Both conserved end residues are part of each CDR3. A D gene is named only where the DNA matches it firmly. Clone size appears in some rows only: once, few, many, or a class for an expanded clone.

abundance,v_gene,j_gene,d_gene,CDR3nt,CDR3aa
once,TRBV16,TRBJ2-7,TRBD1,TGTGCCAGCGGCGGACAGGCCTACGAGCAGTACTTC,CASGGQAYEQYF
.,TRBV27,TRBJ2-3,.,TGTGCCAGCAGTTCCTTTGCGGGATATAGCACAGATACGCAGTATTTT,CASSSFAGYSTDTQYF
.,TRBV2,TRBJ2-1,TRBD2,TGTGCCAGCAGTGAGACTAGCGGGGGTTACCGACCCAATGAGCAGTTCTTC,CASSETSGGYRPNEQFF
.,TRBV12-2,TRBJ2-6,.,.,CASRFGQGAAGANVLTF
.,TRBV24-1,TRBJ2-7,.,TGTGCCACCTCCCAGGGTTTAAGGCAGTACTTC,CATSQGLRQYF
.,TRBV19,TRBJ2-7,.,TGTGCCAGTAGTCCCTCCGGGAATATCCCCTACGAGCAGTACTTC,CASSPSGNIPYEQYF
once,TRBV10-3,TRBJ2-2,TRBD2,TGTGCCATCAGGACTAGCGAGTCCGGGGAGCTGTTTTTT,CAIRTSESGELFF
.,TRBV9,TRBJ2-3,TRBD1,TGTGCCAGCAGCGCTGCCGGGACAGGGGCCACAGATACGCAGTATTTT,CASSAAGTGATDTQYF
.,TRBV15,TRBJ1-1,.,TGTGCCACCAGCAATAGGCCAGACTCTGAAGCTTTCTTT,CATSNRPDSEAFF
once,TRBV6-5,TRBJ2-7,.,TGTGCCAGCAGTTACTCGCGGGGCGAGCAGTACTTC,CASSYSRGEQYF
.,TRBV3-1/TRBV3-2,TRBJ1-5,TRBD1,TGTGCCAGCAGCCAAGATCCGGGACAGGGGAATCAGCCCCAGCATTTT,CASSQDPGQGNQPQHF
.,TRBV24-1,TRBJ2-2,TRBD1,TGTGCCACCAGTTCCGTGACAGGGGGGACCGGGGAGCTGTTTTTT,CATSSVTGGTGELFF
.,TRBV28,TRBJ2-3,.,TGTGCCAGCACCACCCCAGGGGGGTTCGGAGATACGCAGTATTTT,CASTTPGGFGDTQYF
.,TRBV6-1,TRBJ1-3,TRBD1,TGTGCCAGCAGTGAAGTTAGGGCAGGGGGCGGAAACACCATATATTTT,CASSEVRAGGGNTIYF
.,TRBV28,TRBJ1-6,.,TGTGCCAGCAGTGCGACAGTAAATTCACCCCTCCACTTT,CASSATVNSPLHF
once,TRBV28,TRBJ2-5,TRBD2,TGTGCCAGCAGTTCGGGGGGGCAATTAGAGACCCAGTACTTC,CASSSGGQLETQYF
.,TRBV7-3,TRBJ2-1,TRBD2,TGTGCCAGCAGCTTAATCGCGGGGGGCTACAATGAGCAGTTCTTC,CASSLIAGGYNEQFF
few,TRBV14,TRBJ1-1,.,TGTGCCAGCAGCCAAAGGTGGTTGGGGCAGATGAAGAACACTGAAGCTTTCTTT,CASSQRWLGQMKNTEAFF
.,TRBV21-1,TRBJ2-7,.,TGTGCCAGCAGCAAAGGTGTAGTCGGTCTAGTTTCCTACGAGCAGTACTTC,CASSKGVVGLVSYEQYF
.,TRBV3-1/TRBV3-2,TRBJ1-4,TRBD1,TGTGCCAGCAGCCTTAATGTACAGGGGACGCGAGAAAAACTGTTTTTT,CASSLNVQGTREKLFF
.,TRBV12-5,TRBJ2-7,.,TGTGCTAGTGGTTTGGGCGACAGCACCTACGAGCAGTACTTC,CASGLGDSTYEQYF
.,TRBV4-1,TRBJ2-1,.,TGCGCCAGCAGTCATGGGGGGGCCACTTACAATGAGCAGTTCTTC,CASSHGGATYNEQFF
.,TRBV28,TRBJ1-2,.,TGTGCCAGCAGTTTTTCCCGCGGTGGCTACACCTTC,CASSFSRGGYTF
.,TRBV28,TRBJ1-4,TRBD1,TGTGCCAGCAGTTTGACAGGGAATCATGAAAAACTGTTTTTT,CASSLTGNHEKLFF
.,TRBV19,TRBJ2-1,.,TGTGCCAGTAGTCCAACTAATAATTATAATGAGCAGTTCTTC,CASSPTNNYNEQFF
.,TRBV6-6,TRBJ1-1,TRBD1,TGTGCCAGCAGTCGGAACAGGGGCACTGAAGCTTTCTTT,CASSRNRGTEAFF
.,TRBV14,TRBJ1-3,.,TGTGCCAGCAGCCGCGGGGCCTCTGGAAACACCATATATTTT,CASSRGASGNTIYF
.,TRBV4-1,TRBJ1-5,.,TGCGCCAGCAGCCAAGATCAGGCAGTGGATCAGCCCCAGCATTTT,CASSQDQAVDQPQHF
once,TRBV11-3,TRBJ2-4,TRBD2,TGTGCCAGCAGCTTATCTTCGGGAGGGCCCAGCATTCAGTACTTC,CASSLSSGGPSIQYF
.,TRBV9,TRBJ1-6,TRBD1,TGTGCCAGCAGCGTCGGGAGGACAGGGAAAAATTCACCCCTCCACTTT,CASSVGRTGKNSPLHF
once,TRBV7-6,TRBJ1-6,.,TGTGCCAGCAGCTTAGACGCAGGGGTTTATTCACCCCTCCACTTT,CASSLDAGVYSPLHF
.,TRBV20-1,TRBJ2-3,.,TGCAGTGCTAGTGGGCCTTATGCTAGCACAGATACGCAGTATTTT,CSASGPYASTDTQYF
.,TRBV5-1,TRBJ1-6,.,TGCGCCAGCAGTGTCGTATCTAATTCACCCCTCCACTTT,CASSVVSNSPLHF
.,TRBV18,TRBJ2-5,TRBD2,TGTGCCAGCTCACCACCGTATAGGACTAGCCCCATGGAGACCCAGTACTTC,CASSPPYRTSPMETQYF
.,TRBV28,TRBJ1-4,.,TGTGCCAGCACGACCAGGTTTTTTGAAAAACTGTTTTTT,CASTTRFFEKLFF
.,TRBV2,TRBJ1-4,.,TGTGCCAGCAGTGAATCAAGGACAGCGGATGAAAAACTGTTTTTT,CASSESRTADEKLFF
.,TRBV4-1,TRBJ2-6,.,TGCGCCAGCAGCTACGAGGGCGGTGGGGCCAACGTCCTGACTTTC,CASSYEGGGANVLTF
.,TRBV5-5,TRBJ1-5,TRBD1,TGTGCCAGCAGCTTAACAGGGGTCAATCAGCCCCAGCATTTT,CASSLTGVNQPQHF
once,TRBV7-2,TRBJ2-2,.,TGTGCCAGCAGCTCACTCACCGGGGAGCTGTTTTTT,CASSSLTGELFF
once,TRBV12-5,TRBJ2-7,.,TGTGCTAGTGGTTTGGGGGGAGGCGAGCAGTACTTC,CASGLGGGEQYF
.,TRBV4-2,TRBJ1-5,.,TGTGCCAGCAGCCAAGATTTTGCGGGGCGAGGTAACAATCAGCCCCAGCATTTT,CASSQDFAGRGNNQPQHF
.,TRBV27,TRBJ1-3,.,TGTGCCAGCAGTTTAGGGCACCCGGGAGGGTTTTCTGGAAACACCATATATTTT,CASSLGHPGGFSGNTIYF